Listed below are T cell receptor beta chains from one sample, sequenced in a study of long-term antiretroviral therapy in people with HIV. Assay: immunoSEQ multiplex PCR; the TCRdb copy retains only in-frame clones and omits some. The profile shows about 25,000 clones, around four fifths of them singletons. The input for sequencing was unsorted PBMCs, taken 2.9 years after starting antiretroviral therapy. These TCRs come from a man between 50 and 59 years old with HIV. Both conserved end residues are part of each CDR3. A D gene is named only where the DNA matches it firmly. Size is omitted from some rows. Given values are once, few, many or a class for expanded clones.

>NA|TRBJ1-4|NA|TRBV19
TGTGCCAGTAGTATTGACAGCCCACCCGAAAAACTGTTTTTT
CASSIDSPPEKLFF
>NA|TRBJ1-2|NA|TRBV6-1
TGTGCCAGCAGTGAATCGAGACTCCTAAACTATGGCTACACCTTC
CASSESRLLNYGYTF
>TRBD2|TRBJ2-1|NA|TRBV13
TGTGCCAGCAGCTTAGAAGGCGGGGGGGCTCCCTCCTACAATGAGCAGTTCTTC
CASSLEGGGAPSYNEQFF
>NA|TRBJ2-1|NA|TRBV5-1
TGCGCCAGCAGCTTGGAAGTGGAGCAGTTCTTC
CASSLEVEQFF
>TRBD2|TRBJ2-7|NA|TRBV4-1
TGCGCCAGCAGCCAGGACCTGACTAGCGGGGTCTGGGAGCAGTACTTC
CASSQDLTSGVWEQYF
>TRBD1|TRBJ1-2|NA|TRBV7-9
TGTGCCAGCAGACAGGACAGGGGTGGCTACACCTTC
CASRQDRGGYTF
>NA|TRBJ1-2|NA|TRBV2
TGTGCCAGCAGTGAACACAGACGGACGCTTTTGGGCTACACCTTC
CASSEHRRTLLGYTF
>NA|TRBJ2-2|NA|TRBV11-2
TGTGCCAGCAGCTTAGGCCACAACACCGGGGAGCTGTTTTTT
CASSLGHNTGELFF
>NA|TRBJ2-6|NA|TRBV6-1
TGTGCCAGCGGGATCTCTGGGGCCAACGTCCTGACTTTC
CASGISGANVLTF
>TRBD1|TRBJ1-4|NA|TRBV7-8
TGTGCCAGCAGGCTCGAGGGGACAGGGGATGAAAAACTGTTTTTT
CASRLEGTGDEKLFF
>NA|TRBJ1-1|once|TRBV6-5
TGTGCCAGCAGTCCACGGCAGGGTTGGGCTGAAGCTTTCTTT
CASSPRQGWAEAFF
>NA|TRBJ1-1|NA|TRBV29-1
TGCAGCGTTGACGAGAACACTGAAGCTTTCTTT
CSVDENTEAFF
>NA|TRBJ1-3|NA|TRBV10-3
TGTGCCATCAGTGTAGCTGGACAAGGCTCTGGAAACACCATATATTTT
CAISVAGQGSGNTIYF
>NA|TRBJ1-1|NA|TRBV7-6
TGTGCCAGCAGCTGGAGCCCCGGACAGTCATCCGAAGCTTTCTTT
CASSWSPGQSSEAFF
>NA|TRBJ2-1|NA|TRBV25-1
TGTGCCAGCACGTGGGGGACCAATGAGCAGTTCTTC
CASTWGTNEQFF
>NA|TRBJ2-2|NA|TRBV5-4
TGTGCCAGCCGTTCCGGGTACTCCACCGGGGAGCTGTTTTTT
CASRSGYSTGELFF
>NA|TRBJ2-2|NA|TRBV6-5
TGTGCCAGCAGTTATAGGGACACCAACACCGGGGAGCTGTTTTTT
CASSYRDTNTGELFF
>NA|TRBJ2-2|NA|TRBV28
TGTGCCAGCAGTTTAGGGGGTAATACCGGGGAGCTGTTTTTT
CASSLGGNTGELFF
>NA|TRBJ2-5|few|TRBV19
TGTGCCAGTAATATGGGGGGACAATTGGAAGAGACCCAGTACTTC
CASNMGGQLEETQYF
>TRBD1|TRBJ1-5|NA|TRBV30
TGTGCCTGTGACAGGGGGTCCAATCAGCCCCAGCATTTT
CACDRGSNQPQHF
>NA|TRBJ2-7|NA|TRBV7-9
TGTGCCAGCAGCTTAGCGTCCCAGACCGGGCAGTACTTC
CASSLASQTGQYF
>NA|TRBJ2-3|NA|TRBV28
TGTGCCAGCAGTTCACTCAGGGGGGCAGATACGCAGTATTTT
CASSSLRGADTQYF
>NA|TRBJ1-3|few|TRBV4-1
TGCGCCAGCAGCCAAGACACCGGCAGCTCTGGAAACACCATATATTTT
CASSQDTGSSGNTIYF
>NA|TRBJ1-1|once|TRBV28
TGTGCCAGCAGTTACGTCACTGAAGCTTTCTTT
CASSYVTEAFF
>NA|TRBJ1-1|NA|TRBV9
TGTGCCAGCAGCGTAGACACCTTGAACACTGAAGCTTTCTTT
CASSVDTLNTEAFF
>NA|TRBJ1-1|NA|TRBV5-5
TGTGCCAGCATTATGCTGGCGGAGGGGACTGAAGCTTTCTTT
CASIMLAEGTEAFF
>NA|TRBJ1-1|NA|TRBV27
TGTGCCAGCAGTTTAGGACAGAACACTGAAGCTTTCTTT
CASSLGQNTEAFF
>NA|TRBJ2-5|NA|TRBV28
TGTGCCAGCAGTTTTCCAGGGCGGACCAGCACCCAGTACTTC
CASSFPGRTSTQYF
>NA|TRBJ1-3|NA|TRBV7-8
TGTGCCAGCACTCCTCAAGGGTCCGGAAACACCATATATTTT
CASTPQGSGNTIYF
>NA|TRBJ1-1|once|TRBV28
TGTGCCAGCGTACCAAACGGGCACACGAACACTGAAGCTTTCTTT
CASVPNGHTNTEAFF
>NA|TRBJ1-1|NA|TRBV18
TGTGCCAGCTCCCCACAGGAACCCCCTGAAGCTTTCTTT
CASSPQEPPEAFF
>NA|TRBJ2-3|NA|TRBV28
TGTGCCAGCAGTTTAGTTACGAGCACAGATACGCAGTATTTT
CASSLVTSTDTQYF
>TRBD2|TRBJ2-1|NA|TRBV6-5
TGTGCCAGCAGTGCCCGTCGGGGAGGGGAGCAGTTCTTC
CASSARRGGEQFF
>NA|TRBJ2-3|NA|TRBV2
TGTGCCAGCAGTGAGGAGGGTTGGACAGATACGCAGTATTTT
CASSEEGWTDTQYF
>NA|TRBJ2-5|NA|TRBV2
TGTGCCAGCAGTTCCCGGTCCCGGGGCCTCGGAGAAAAAGAGACCCAGTACTTC
CASSSRSRGLGEKETQYF
>NA|TRBJ1-2|NA|TRBV27
TGTGCCAGCAGGAGCACAGGTTCGCACACCTTC
CASRSTGSHTF
>NA|TRBJ2-1|NA|TRBV5-1
TGCGCCAGCAGTCAGGCCGTTCGCCTCCAGCAGTTCTTC
CASSQAVRLQQFF
>NA|TRBJ1-1|once|TRBV6-6
TGTGCCAGCAGTTACCCGGGAGCTTTCTTT
CASSYPGAFF
>TRBD2|TRBJ2-7|NA|TRBV7-2
TGTGCCAGCAGCTTAGAGGCTAGCGGGGGAAACAAGCAGTACTTC
CASSLEASGGNKQYF
>NA|TRBJ1-5|NA|TRBV28
TGTGCCAGCAGAAGGAGCAATCAGCCCCAGCATTTT
CASRRSNQPQHF
>TRBD1|TRBJ2-7|NA|TRBV5-1
TGCGCCAGCAGCGGAAGACTACCGGGACAGGACTCCTACGAGCAGTACTTC
CASSGRLPGQDSYEQYF
>NA|TRBJ1-3|once|TRBV30
TGTGCCTGGGCCCTTGGGGGGGCGGGAGGAAACACCATATATTTT
CAWALGGAGGNTIYF
>NA|TRBJ1-5|NA|TRBV2
TGTGCCAGCAGTGTGTTAACAGACAATCAGCCCCAGCATTTT
CASSVLTDNQPQHF
>NA|TRBJ1-2|NA|TRBV4-3
TGCGCCAGCAGCCAAGATCCAGGCTATGGCTACACCTTC
CASSQDPGYGYTF
>NA|TRBJ2-7|NA|TRBV6-1
TGTGCCAGCCTGCCCGGGGTCAGTTTAGTCTACGAGCAGTACTTC
CASLPGVSLVYEQYF
>NA|TRBJ1-5|NA|TRBV7-2
TGTGCCAGCAGCTTAGGGGGAGGGGTTGGCAATCAGCCCCAGCATTTT
CASSLGGGVGNQPQHF